The 24 T cell receptor beta chains reported below all come from one sample, sequenced in a study of cytomegalovirus exposure and HLA in healthy donors. 60 Vbeta and 13 Jbeta primers were used in PCR. Profiled with immunoSEQ multiplex PCR; TCRdb holds only in-frame clones, not every one. The sample lists 150,000 to 200,000 clones, about 12% occurring once. The sequencing sample was made of PBMCs. The source of these receptors is a middle-aged man in good health and CMV-seropositive.

The chain uses TRBV30 and TRBJ2-7, with D uncertain. This CDR3 contains 11 residues. The V end lost 2 bases, the J end lost 5 bases, and 7 bases lay between the germline ends. The V gene's germline CDR1 is GTSNPN and CDR2 SVGIG (reference sequence). The CDR3, as DNA: TGTGCCTGGAGTCCCCGGGACGAGCAGTACTTC. Amino acids: CAWSPRDEQYF.

The rearrangement links TRBV27 to TRBJ1-1; D might be TRBD1 (6 bases). V lost 5 bases and J 4 bases, leaving 17 bases between the germline ends. CDR3 length: 15 residues. The V gene's germline CDR1 is MNHEY and CDR2 SMNVEV (reference sequence). DNA of the CDR3: TGTGCCAGCAGTAAGATTGGGGGGGCAGGCACTGAAGCTTTCTTT. Protein: CASSKIGGAGTEAFF.

This clone was observed a few times. The DNA for the CDR3 is TGTGCCAGCAGTCGACAGGTCCAAGAGACCCAGTACTTC. Translating gives CASSRQVQETQYF. The V call is TRBV5-4, the J call TRBJ2-5; possible D gene TRBD1, 6 bases. The CDR3 has 13 residues. Germline lookup yields CDR1 SGHNT and CDR2 YYREEE (reference sequence). V lost 5 bases to trimming and J lost 1 base, with 9 bases between them.

The chain combines TRBV6-4 with TRBJ1-2; the D is unclear. V lost 4 bases to trimming and J lost 9 bases, with 9 bases between them. The CDR3 extends over 11 amino acids. The germline gives CDR1 MRHNA, CDR2 SNTAGT. DNA for the CDR3: TGTGCCAGCAGTGTGGGCACCCGCTACACCTTC. Its protein is CASSVGTRYTF.

This clone has more than one count but fewer than ten. The rearrangement links TRBV7-6 to TRBJ2-7, with D perhaps TRBD1 (6 bases). The germline CDR1 and CDR2 sequences are SGHVS and FNYEAQ. The length of the CDR3 is 14 residues. Trimming took off 5 bases at V and 3 bases at J, with 14 bases between the two ends. The CDR3 DNA follows: TGTGCCAGCAGCGATACTCCGGACAGCTACGAGCAGTACTTC. Amino acids: CASSDTPDSYEQYF.

The chain has TRBV6-4 and TRBJ1-6; D is possibly TRBD1 (5 bases). Trimming removed 5 bases at V and 8 bases at J, with 7 bases between. The CDR3 has 12 amino acids. The germline V gene encodes CDR1 MRHNA and CDR2 SNTAGT. CDR3 nucleotide sequence: TGTGCCAGCAGTTCGGGGGATTCACCCCTCCACTTT. Protein product: CASSSGDSPLHF.

The chain carries TRBV4-3 and TRBJ2-3; 8 positions match TRBD1. Germline CDR1 LGHNA, CDR2 YSLEER. The junction had 4 bases not matched to a gene; V was cut back by 0 bases and J by 11 bases. The CDR3 has 13 residues. CDR3 residues: CASSQDPTGGQYF. CDR3 bases: TGCGCCAGCAGCCAAGATCCCACAGGGGGGCAGTATTTT.

This clone turned up a few times. This chain links TRBV5-4 with TRBJ2-1; TRBD2 agrees at 8 bases. Germline V gene lookup returns CDR1 SGHNT and CDR2 YYREEE (reference sequence). The CDR3 totals 15 residues. After removal of 0 bases from V and 5 bases from J, the junction contained 4 bases not matched to a gene. The CDR3 is CASSLGGTSNNEQFF. In DNA, the CDR3 is TGTGCCAGCAGCTTGGGGGGGACTAGTAACAATGAGCAGTTCTTC.

This clone was detected only a few times. The rearrangement joins TRBV5-4 to TRBJ1-6, with 8 bases fitting TRBD1. CDR1 SGHNT and CDR2 YYREEE come from the germline V gene (reference sequence). The CDR3 runs to 14 residues. The trim removed 4 bases at V and 9 bases at J, leaving 6 bases unmatched. The CDR3 DNA is TGTGCCAGCAGCATGACAGGGGTGGGTTCACCCCTCCACTTT. Translating gives CASSMTGVGSPLHF. Filled out from reference TRBV5-4 and TRBJ1-6, the complete variable domain reads ETGVTQSPTHLIKTRGQQVTLRCSSQSGHNTVSWYQQALGQGPQFIFQYYREEENGRGNFPPRFSGLQFPNYSSELNVNALELDDSALYLCASSMTGVGSPLHFGNGTRLTVT.

This clone appeared once. This rearrangement joins TRBV6-6 to TRBJ2-5; D is ambiguous. CDR3 length: 12 residues. Germline-derived CDR1 and CDR2 are MNHNY and SVGAGI (reference sequence). V was trimmed by 5 bases and J by 1 base, leaving 5 bases between them. Here the CDR3 reads CASSKLQETQYF. In nucleotides, the CDR3 is TGTGCCAGCAGTAAGCTCCAAGAGACCCAGTACTTC.

This clone was seen more than once but under ten times. The gene calls are TRBV6-1 and TRBJ2-3; the D is unclear. Germline V lookup: CDR1 MNHNS, CDR2 SASEGT. The CDR3 sequence is 16 residues long. V was pared by 0 bases and J by 2 bases, with 12 bases between. As DNA, the CDR3 is TGTGCCAGCAGTGAAGCTCCTACCCTTCTCACAGATACGCAGTATTTT. Its protein product is CASSEAPTLLTDTQYF.

The chain couples TRBV11-3 to TRBJ1-6; D unresolved. Per the germline V gene, CDR1 is SGHNT and CDR2 is YENEEA. V dropped 2 bases and J dropped 7 bases, with 9 bases sitting between them. The CDR3 sequence is 14 residues long. CDR3 DNA sequence: TGTGCCAGCAGCTTAACTCTGTGGAATTCACCCCTCCACTTT. Translating it yields CASSLTLWNSPLHF.

The chain carries TRBV9 and TRBJ2-4; 10 nucleotides agree with TRBD1. This CDR3 region has 21 residues. The trim removed 4 bases at V and 3 bases at J, leaving 22 bases unmatched. CDR1 is SGDLS and CDR2 is YYNGEE in the germline V gene. The DNA for the CDR3 is TGTGCCAGCAGCACGACAATCCGACAGGGGGCGCCGATTAATAACAAAAACATTCAGTACTTC. This translates into CASSTTIRQGAPINNKNIQYF.

This clone was detected a few times. The rearrangement links TRBV5-4 to TRBJ2-2; 10 bases map to TRBD1. Germline lookup yields CDR1 SGHNT and CDR2 YYREEE (reference sequence). The CDR3 consists of 14 residues. The J segment lost 8 bases and the V segment lost 4 bases, leaving 5 bases of the junction unmatched. CDR3 amino acids: CASSTTGGLGELFF. In DNA, the CDR3 is TGTGCCAGCAGCACGACAGGGGGCTTGGGGGAGCTGTTTTTT.

The rearrangement links TRBV6-4 to TRBJ1-6, with TRBD1 as a possible D gene (6 bases). Trimming took 5 bases from V and 4 from J, leaving 12 bases between them. The germline gives CDR1 MRHNA, CDR2 SNTAGT. The CDR3 consists of 15 residues. CDR3 in DNA: TGTGCCAGCAGTCTGGGGGCCCAATATAATTCACCCCTCCACTTT. Translated, it gives CASSLGAQYNSPLHF.

The CDR3 DNA reads as TGTGCCAGCAGCTTAGTCCGGGGTCCCAACTACGAGCAGTACTTC. Its protein product is CASSLVRGPNYEQYF. The genes are TRBV11-2 and TRBJ2-7; possibly TRBD2 for D (5 bases). The CDR3 has 15 amino acids. V was cut by 1 base and J by 3 bases, with 13 bases left in between. Germline CDR1 reads SGHAT; CDR2 reads FQNNGV.

The rearrangement uses TRBV7-8 and TRBJ1-1; 7 bases line up with TRBD1. The V and J ends lost 4 bases and 1 base, in that order; junction bases with no gene match: 3. The CDR3 covers 14 residues. The V gene's germline CDR1 is SGHVS and CDR2 FQNEAQ. CDR3 bases: TGTGCCAGCAGCTCCGGGACAGAGAACACTGAAGCTTTCTTT. Translation gives CASSSGTENTEAFF.

The chain uses TRBV28 and TRBJ2-1; D perhaps matches TRBD1 (5 bases). The CDR3 loop spans 13 amino acids. Looked up from germline, CDR1 is MDHEN and CDR2 is SYDVKM. V was pared by 7 bases and J by 5 bases, with 12 bases between. The CDR3 nucleotides read TGTGCCAGCACCCCGACAGTAGACAATGAGCAGTTCTTC. It encodes CASTPTVDNEQFF.

Turning to this clone: The junction and the germline gene differ at one end; a read error may be behind it. Other DNA sequences of this sample code for an identical CDR3. The chain links TRBV4-3 to TRBJ1-1; a possible D gene is TRBD1 (6 bases). Germline V gene lookup returns CDR1 LGHNA and CDR2 YSLEER. The CDR3 extends over 16 amino acids. The DNA of the CDR3 is TGCGCCAGCAGCCAAGATCATCAGGGGTTGAGCACTGAAGCTTTCTTC. Protein sequence: CASSQDHQGLSTEAFF.

The chain combines TRBV6-5 with TRBJ1-5; D is uncertain. Trimming shortened V by 5 bases and J by 0 bases, and 5 bases separated the two germline ends. This CDR3 has 13 residues. Germline CDR1 and CDR2: MNHEY and SVGAGI. The CDR3 coding sequence is TGTGCCAGCAGTGAACATAGCAATCAGCCCCAGCATTTT. It codes for CASSEHSNQPQHF.

In its sample, this clone was seen a few times. The rearrangement uses TRBV7-2 and TRBJ1-3; D is possibly TRBD1 (5 bases). There are 14 residues in the CDR3. CDR1 is SGHTA and CDR2 is FQGNSA in the germline V gene. Trimming left V 1 base short and J 4 bases short, with 8 bases between. CDR3 nucleotides: TGTGCCAGCAGCTTAGGCAGGGTGGGAAACACCATATATTTT. Protein sequence: CASSLGRVGNTIYF.

Concerning this clone itself: The same CDR3 is also encoded by other DNA sequences in this sample. The chain recombines TRBV11-3 with TRBJ2-3; 14 bases map to TRBD2. The CDR3 runs 16 residues. With V trimmed by 5 bases and J by 3 bases, 4 bases remained unmatched. Germline-derived CDR1 and CDR2 are SGHNT and YENEEA. CDR3 sequence: CASSLRLAGGTDTQYF. The CDR3, as DNA: TGTGCCAGCAGCCTCCGACTAGCGGGGGGGACAGATACGCAGTATTTT.

The chain uses TRBV30 and TRBJ1-5, with D perhaps matching TRBD1 (5 bases). The CDR3 covers 13 residues. Germline assignment: CDR1 GTSNPN and CDR2 SVGIG (reference sequence). CDR3 nucleotides: TGTGCGTCCGCGGGGGACGGGGAGGCGCCCCAGCATTTT. Its translation is CASAGDGEAPQHF.

This clone was recorded a few times. The chain recombines TRBV7-2 with TRBJ2-2; 8 bases fit TRBD2. V lost 5 bases to trimming and J lost 0 bases; unmatched junction nucleotides: 8. In germline, CDR1 is SGHTA, CDR2 FQGNSA. The CDR3 is 17 amino acids. CDR3 DNA: TGTGCCAGCAGCCAACAGAGCGGGGGCCCGAACACCGGGGAGCTGTTTTTT. As protein: CASSQQSGGPNTGELFF.